These 30 T cell receptor beta chains came from one sample sequenced in a study of blood T cell repertoires in COVID-19. Assay: immunoSEQ multiplex PCR; the TCRdb copy retains only in-frame clones and omits some. The sample holds over 85,000 clones, roughly 80% seen once. Specimen: peripheral blood. The receptors originated from a human donor in a cohort sampled during active COVID-19.

This chain uses TRBV11-2 with TRBJ2-7; 9 bases fit TRBD2. CDR1 and CDR2 from the germline V gene are SGHAT and FQNNGV. This CDR3 region has 14 residues. V gave up 3 bases and J gave up 3 bases; unmatched junction bases: 3. The CDR3 spells CASSLSGRSYEQYF. Written as DNA, the CDR3 is TGTGCCAGCAGCTTGAGCGGGAGGAGCTACGAGCAGTACTTC.

This chain connects TRBV25-1 to TRBJ1-2, with a possible D match to TRBD1 (6 bases). This CDR3 spans 15 amino acids. Germline V CDR1 and CDR2: MGHDK, SYGVNS. V was cut by 2 bases and J by 9 bases, with 19 bases left in between. The CDR3: CASSETLGGGRSYTF. CDR3 in DNA: TGTGCCAGCAGTGAAACCCTCGGCGGGGGCCGGAGCTACACCTTC.

The gene calls are TRBV23-1 and TRBJ1-5; tentative D call: TRBD1 (6 bases). TRBV23-1 is an open reading frame, and its role is uncertain. Trimming took off 1 base at V and 2 bases at J, with 27 bases between the two ends. The CDR3 is 21 amino acids. The CDR3 coding sequence is TGCGCCAGCAGTCAATGGGGAGAGAGGCAGGGGCTAGTAGTTGGCAATCAGCCCCAGCATTTT. Protein product: CASSQWGERQGLVVGNQPQHF.

The chain is built from TRBV29-1 and TRBJ2-7; 7 bases map to TRBD1. Germline V gene lookup returns CDR1 SQVTM and CDR2 ANQGSEA. V trimming: 7 bases; J trimming: 3 bases; junction bases outside the gene matches: 6. This CDR3 contains 12 residues. This chain's CDR3 is CSAGGQYYEQYF. The DNA of the CDR3 is TGCAGCGCTGGGGGACAGTACTACGAGCAGTACTTC.

The V gene is TRBV9, the J gene TRBJ2-2; D perhaps matches TRBD2 (6 bases). V lost 0 bases and J lost 3, with 6 bases in between. Looked up from germline, CDR1 is SGDLS and CDR2 is YYNGEE. This CDR3 is built from 14 residues. CDR3 amino acids: CASSVGDYTGELFF. The CDR3 DNA reads TGTGCCAGCAGCGTAGGGGACTACACCGGGGAGCTGTTTTTT.

The V gene is TRBV28, the J gene TRBJ1-4; 8 bases align to TRBD1. CDR3 length equals 18 residues. Germline CDR1 is MDHEN and CDR2 is SYDVKM. V was clipped by 6 bases and J by 0 bases; unmatched bases: 12. The CDR3 sequence is CASSAPGQEFSTNEKLFF. CDR3 DNA: TGTGCCAGCAGCGCACCGGGACAGGAGTTTTCAACTAATGAAAAACTGTTTTTT.

This sequence joins TRBV4-3 and TRBJ2-7; TRBD2 is a possible D gene (7 bases). V lost 0 bases, J lost 6 bases, and 15 bases lay in between. The CDR3 is made up of 15 amino acids. Per the germline V gene, CDR1 is LGHNA and CDR2 is YSLEER. CDR3 sequence (DNA): TGCGCCAGCAGCCAAGACGGCAGGGAGGGGGGCGAGCAGTACTTC. Translation: CASSQDGREGGEQYF.

This chain joins TRBV19 and TRBJ1-2; 7 nucleotides match TRBD1. Germline trimming cut 6 bases from V and 0 bases from J; bases unmatched to any gene: 4. CDR3 length: 14 residues. Germline values: CDR1 LNHDA, CDR2 SQIVND (reference sequence). The CDR3 nucleotides are TGTGCCAGTAGACCGGACAGGTCTAACTATGGCTACACCTTC. It codes for CASRPDRSNYGYTF.

The CDR3 here is CASSTDGRGDEQFF. CDR3 sequence (DNA): TGTGCCAGCAGCACAGACGGCAGGGGAGATGAGCAGTTCTTC. The chain employs TRBV11-2 and TRBJ2-1; perhaps TRBD1 as D (6 bases). The CDR3 runs to 14 residues. V lost 5 bases and J 8 bases, leaving 16 bases between the germline ends. The germline CDR1 and CDR2 sequences are SGHAT and FQNNGV.

The rearrangement uses TRBV3-1 (or the pseudogene TRBV3-2) and TRBJ2-3, with 9 nucleotides matching TRBD2. CDR1 and CDR2 (germline): LGHDT, YNNKEL (reference sequence). This CDR3 has 17 residues. V shed 0 bases and J 4 bases; nucleotides not matched to a gene: 8. The CDR3 coding sequence is TGTGCCAGCAGCCAAGAGAGCGCGGGAGGGCCCGCAGATACGCAGTATTTT. This gives the protein CASSQESAGGPADTQYF.

CDR3 protein: CASSSGSQTDNYGYTF. In DNA, the CDR3 is TGCGCCAGCAGCTCCGGGAGCCAGACGGATAACTATGGCTACACCTTC. The rearrangement links TRBV5-1 to TRBJ1-2; D not certain. This CDR3 region has 16 residues. Germline CDR1 reads SGHRS; CDR2 reads YFSETQ. Trimming took 3 bases from V and 1 from J, leaving 16 bases between them.

The genes are TRBV5-6 and TRBJ2-2; 7 bases line up with TRBD1. Germline V CDR1 and CDR2: SGHDT, YYEEEE. V gave up 4 bases and J gave up 7 bases; unmatched junction bases: 13. CDR3 length: 16 residues. CDR3 region: CASSPAAGTVHGELFF. In nucleotides, the CDR3 is TGTGCCAGCAGCCCGGCAGCCGGGACAGTTCACGGGGAGCTGTTTTTT.

The chain combines TRBV15 with TRBJ2-5; 7 bases are shared with TRBD1. CDR1 is LNHNV and CDR2 is YYDKDF in the germline V gene (reference sequence). This CDR3 comprises 12 residues. After removal of 6 bases from V and 4 bases from J, the junction contained 2 bases not matched to a gene. The CDR3, as DNA: TGTGCCACCAGTTACAGGGGAGAGACCCAGTACTTC. Its protein is CATSYRGETQYF. The variable domain in full, completed from reference TRBV15 and TRBJ2-5, reads DAMVIQNPRYQVTQFGKPVTLSCSQTLNHNVMYWYQQKSSQAPKLLFHYYDKDFNNEADTPDNFQSRRPNTSFCFLDIRSPGLGDTAMYLCATSYRGETQYFGPGTRLLVL.

The DNA for the CDR3 is TGTGCCAGTAGAGGACAGGGGTTGTACGAGCAGTACTTC. Its translation is CASRGQGLYEQYF. The rearrangement joins TRBV19 to TRBJ2-7, with TRBD1 matching 9 bases. CDR3 length: 13 residues. Trimming at V came to 6 bases and at J to 4 bases, leaving 4 bases not matched to a gene. Germline loops: CDR1 LNHDA, CDR2 SQIVND (reference sequence).

The V gene is TRBV5-1, the J gene TRBJ2-2, with TRBD2 identical over 7 bases. The CDR3 consists of 15 residues. V dropped 1 base and J dropped 7; count of bases not matched to a gene: 7. Germline CDR1 is SGHRS and CDR2 is YFSETQ. The DNA for the CDR3 is TGCGCCAGCAGCTTGAGCGGGAACCAGGACGGGGAGCTGTTTTTT. Amino acids: CASSLSGNQDGELFF.

The V call is TRBV7-3, the J call TRBJ2-2, with 10 bases identical to TRBD1. V gave up 5 bases and J gave up 5 bases; unmatched junction bases: 8. CDR3 length: 16 amino acids. Germline V gene sequence: CDR1 SGHTA, CDR2 FQGTGA. Here the CDR3 DNA reads TGTGCCAGCAGCCCCACCGGGACAGGGGATACCGGGGAGCTGTTTTTT. It codes for CASSPTGTGDTGELFF.

In this sample, this clone turned up once. This chain connects TRBV2 to TRBJ1-1; D is possibly TRBD1 (5 bases). The CDR3 loop spans 14 amino acids. CDR1 is SNHLY and CDR2 is FYNNEI in the germline V gene. The germline V and J ends were trimmed by 6 bases and 7 bases, with 18 bases remaining between them. The CDR3 bases are TGTGCCAGCAGCACGAGTCAGGGCCGTATTGAAGCTTTCTTT. Protein product: CASSTSQGRIEAFF.

V and J are TRBV5-6 and TRBJ1-3, with D perhaps matching TRBD1 (6 bases). Germline CDR1 SGHDT, CDR2 YYEEEE. The V and J ends lost 1 base and 2 bases respectively, with 7 bases between them. The CDR3 runs to 14 residues. CDR3 region: CASSLQGPGNTIYF. The CDR3 bases are TGTGCCAGCAGCTTGCAGGGGCCTGGAAACACCATATATTTT.

The chain couples TRBV28 to TRBJ2-7; no definite D call. Germline V gives CDR1 MDHEN, CDR2 SYDVKM. With 4 bases removed from V and 6 bases from J, the gap between germline ends came to 7 bases. The CDR3 covers 11 residues. The DNA for the CDR3 is TGTGCCAGCAGTTACCCGGGCGAGCAGTACTTC. This codes for CASSYPGEQYF.

The J gene is TRBJ2-2, the V gene TRBV10-2; TRBD2 matches at 8 bases. The germline gives CDR1 WSHSY, CDR2 SAAADI. Trimming at V came to 7 bases and at J to 0 bases, leaving 1 base not matched to a gene. The CDR3 spans 14 residues. CDR3 in DNA: TGCGCCAGCAAGGGACTAGCGAACACCGGGGAGCTGTTTTTT. The encoded protein is CASKGLANTGELFF.

V usage is TRBV27 and J usage is TRBJ2-7; 14 nucleotides align to TRBD2. The CDR3 is made up of 15 amino acids. The V and J ends lost 7 bases and 3 bases, in that order; junction bases with no gene match: 5. Germline CDR1 and CDR2: MNHEY and SMNVEV (reference sequence). Here the CDR3 reads CASTGTSGRIYEQYF. For the CDR3, the DNA is TGTGCCAGCACCGGGACTAGCGGGAGAATCTACGAGCAGTACTTC.

The chain uses TRBV12-3 or TRBV12-4 and TRBJ1-3; D unresolved. The CDR3 is 12 residues long. Trimming left V 1 base short and J 4 bases short, with 2 bases between. Here the CDR3 reads CASSLVGNTIYF. The CDR3 nucleotides read TGTGCCAGCAGTTTAGTAGGAAACACCATATATTTT.

This clone was seen only once. The chain couples TRBV3-1 (or the pseudogene TRBV3-2) to TRBJ2-7; TRBD2 is a possible D gene (5 bases). V lost 0 bases and J 7 bases, leaving 16 bases between the germline ends. Germline assignment: CDR1 LGHDT and CDR2 YNNKEL (reference sequence). The CDR3 is 15 amino acids. The CDR3 loop reads CASSQERGAYEEQYF. DNA for the CDR3: TGTGCCAGCAGCCAAGAACGGGGAGCCTACGAGGAGCAGTACTTC.

The rearrangement joins TRBV9 to TRBJ2-2; 9 bases are a match to TRBD2. This CDR3 contains 16 residues. Unmatched junction bases numbered 4, after V lost 1 base and J lost 3 bases. Germline loops: CDR1 SGDLS, CDR2 YYNGEE. The CDR3 nucleotides read TGTGCCAGCAGCGTATTAGCGGGAGCGGACACCGGGGAGCTGTTTTTT. Its translation: CASSVLAGADTGELFF.

The CDR3 region is CASSTDRTGTSETQYF. The CDR3 DNA is TGTGCCAGCAGCACCGACCGGACAGGGACGTCGGAGACCCAGTACTTC. This chain connects TRBV7-9 to TRBJ2-5; TRBD1 aligns across 8 bases. The CDR3 covers 16 residues. Germline CDR1 and CDR2: SEHNR and FQNEAQ (reference sequence). V was pared by 5 bases and J by 5 bases, with 13 bases of the junction left unmatched. Full variable domain (outside the CDR3, taken from reference TRBV7-9 and TRBJ2-5): DTGVSQNPRHKITKRGQNVTFRCDPISEHNRLYWYRQTLGQGPEFLTYFQNEAQLEKSRLLSDRFSAERPKGSFSTLEIQRTEQGDSAMYLCASSTDRTGTSETQYFGPGTRLLVL.

The J gene is TRBJ2-7, the V gene TRBV21-1; TRBD1 was called by the table and not checked on the DNA. TRBV21-1 is deemed a pseudogene. The CDR3 runs 16 residues. CDR3 region: CASSKAWQGSSYEQYF. As DNA, the CDR3 is TGTGCCAGCAGCAAAGCGTGGCAGGGGAGCTCCTACGAGCAGTACTTC.

The gene calls are TRBV28 and TRBJ1-5; 7 bases fit TRBD1. This CDR3 has 15 residues. The germline CDR1 and CDR2 sequences are MDHEN and SYDVKM. With 6 bases clipped from V and 2 bases from J, the junction kept 7 bases outside the gene matches. CDR3 bases: TGTGCCAGCAGCCCAGGGGGAGTGGGCAATCAGCCCCAGCATTTT. Protein sequence: CASSPGGVGNQPQHF.

A single count supports this clone. The rearrangement links TRBV24-1 to TRBJ2-1, with 9 bases identical to TRBD2. The length of the CDR3 is 18 residues. J gave up 0 bases and V 3 bases, and 8 bases lay outside the gene matches. Germline values: CDR1 KGHDR, CDR2 SFDVKD. The CDR3 spells CATSDAASGINSYNEQFF. The CDR3 DNA follows: TGTGCCACCAGTGATGCGGCTAGCGGGATCAACTCCTACAATGAGCAGTTCTTC.

The chain employs TRBV28 and TRBJ2-4, with 8 bases lining up with TRBD2. Germline loops: CDR1 MDHEN, CDR2 SYDVKM. The CDR3 sequence is 16 residues long. Germline trimming cut 6 bases from V and 0 bases from J; bases unmatched to any gene: 7. The CDR3 spells CASSSIAGTAKNIQYF. CDR3 DNA: TGTGCCAGCAGCAGCATAGCGGGAACAGCCAAAAACATTCAGTACTTC.

V usage is TRBV10-1 and J usage is TRBJ2-3, with TRBD2 identical over 12 bases. Germline V gene sequence: CDR1 WNHNN, CDR2 SYGVQD (reference sequence). V lost 0 bases, J lost 4 bases, and 2 bases stayed unmatched. This CDR3 comprises 16 residues. CDR3 in amino acids: CASSESTSGSPDTQYF. CDR3 nucleotide sequence: TGCGCCAGCAGTGAGTCGACTAGCGGGAGTCCAGATACGCAGTATTTT.